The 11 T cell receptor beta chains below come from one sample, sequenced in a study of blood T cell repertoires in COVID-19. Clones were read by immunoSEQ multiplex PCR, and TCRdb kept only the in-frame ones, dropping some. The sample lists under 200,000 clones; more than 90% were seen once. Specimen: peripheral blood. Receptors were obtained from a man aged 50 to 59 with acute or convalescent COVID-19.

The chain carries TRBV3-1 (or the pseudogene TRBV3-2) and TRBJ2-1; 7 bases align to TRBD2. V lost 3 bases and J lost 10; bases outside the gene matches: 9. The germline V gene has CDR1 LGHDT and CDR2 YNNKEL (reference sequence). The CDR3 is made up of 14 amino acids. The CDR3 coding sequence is TGTGCCAGCAGCCAGCCGGGACTATTAAAGGAGCAGTTCTTC. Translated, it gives CASSQPGLLKEQFF.

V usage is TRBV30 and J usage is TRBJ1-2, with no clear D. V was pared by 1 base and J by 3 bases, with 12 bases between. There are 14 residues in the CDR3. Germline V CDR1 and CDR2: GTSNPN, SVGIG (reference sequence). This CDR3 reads CAWSAGSTDYGYTF. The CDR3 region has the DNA TGTGCCTGGAGTGCGGGGTCAACGGACTATGGCTACACCTTC.

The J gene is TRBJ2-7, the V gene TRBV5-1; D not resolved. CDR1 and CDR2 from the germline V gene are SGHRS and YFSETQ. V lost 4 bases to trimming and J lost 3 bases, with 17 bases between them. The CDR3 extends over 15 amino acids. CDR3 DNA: TGCGCCAGCAGCGTTGCCCCGGGTCTTTACTACGAGCAGTACTTC. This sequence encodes CASSVAPGLYYEQYF.

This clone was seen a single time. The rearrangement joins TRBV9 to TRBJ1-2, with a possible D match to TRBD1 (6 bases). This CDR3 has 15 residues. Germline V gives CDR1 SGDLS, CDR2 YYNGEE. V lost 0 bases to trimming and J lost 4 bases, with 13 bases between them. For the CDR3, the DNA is TGTGCCAGCAGCGTAGGTAACAGGGAAAGCTATGGCTACACCTTC. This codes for CASSVGNRESYGYTF.

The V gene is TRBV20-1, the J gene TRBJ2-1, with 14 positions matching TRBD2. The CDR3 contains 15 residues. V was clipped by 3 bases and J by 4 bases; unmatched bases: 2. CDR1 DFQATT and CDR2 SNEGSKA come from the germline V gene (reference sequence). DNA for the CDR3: TGCAGTGCTAGTGGGACTAGCGGGGGATACAATGAGCAGTTCTTC. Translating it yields CSASGTSGGYNEQFF.

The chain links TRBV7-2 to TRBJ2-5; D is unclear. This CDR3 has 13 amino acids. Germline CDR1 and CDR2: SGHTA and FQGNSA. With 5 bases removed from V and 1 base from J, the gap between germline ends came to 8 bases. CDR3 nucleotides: TGTGCCAGCAGCCGCGAGGTCCAAGAGACCCAGTACTTC. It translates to CASSREVQETQYF.

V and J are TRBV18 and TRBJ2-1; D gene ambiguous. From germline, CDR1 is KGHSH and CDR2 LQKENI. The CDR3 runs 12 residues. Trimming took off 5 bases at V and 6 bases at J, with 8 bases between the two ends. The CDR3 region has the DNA TGTGCCAGCTCATTACAATCCAATGAGCAGTTCTTC. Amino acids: CASSLQSNEQFF.

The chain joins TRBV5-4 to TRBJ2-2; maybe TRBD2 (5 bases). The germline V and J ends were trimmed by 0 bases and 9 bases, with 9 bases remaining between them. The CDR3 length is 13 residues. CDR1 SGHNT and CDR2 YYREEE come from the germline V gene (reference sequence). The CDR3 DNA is TGTGCCAGCAGCTTGGGGGAGACTAGGGAGCTGTTTTTT. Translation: CASSLGETRELFF.

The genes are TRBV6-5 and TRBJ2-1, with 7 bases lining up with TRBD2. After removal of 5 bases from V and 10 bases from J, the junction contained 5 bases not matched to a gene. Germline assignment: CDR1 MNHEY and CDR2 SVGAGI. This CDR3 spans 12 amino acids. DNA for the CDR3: TGTGCCAGCAGTCCCCCCGGGGGGGAGCAGTTCTTC. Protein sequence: CASSPPGGEQFF.

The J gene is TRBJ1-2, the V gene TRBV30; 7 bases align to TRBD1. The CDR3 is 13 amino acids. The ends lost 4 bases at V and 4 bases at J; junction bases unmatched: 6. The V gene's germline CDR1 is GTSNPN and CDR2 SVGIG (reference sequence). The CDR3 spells CAWKRDRPYGYTF. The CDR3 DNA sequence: TGTGCCTGGAAAAGGGACAGACCCTATGGCTACACCTTC.

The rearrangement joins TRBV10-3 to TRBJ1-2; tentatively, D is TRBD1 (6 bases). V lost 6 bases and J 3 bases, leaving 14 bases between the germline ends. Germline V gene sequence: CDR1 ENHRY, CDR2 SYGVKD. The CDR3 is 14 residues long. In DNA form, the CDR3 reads TGTGCCATCAGCGGGGGGGGGCCGGACTATGGCTACACCTTC. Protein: CAISGGGPDYGYTF.